This TCR beta chain stems from a study of cytomegalovirus exposure and HLA in healthy donors. Across the whole study: Sequencing of about 179 million T cells in an earlier analysis found some 100 million unique TCR beta sequences.

Use of 60 Vbeta and 13 Jbeta primers characterized the PCR. The table came from immunoSEQ multiplex PCR; TCRdb's copy has only in-frame clones and leaves some out. This table holds some 180,000 clones, approximately 11% found once. This clone showed up just a few times. Mismatch with germline at one junction end may stem from a read error. This CDR3 region has 14 residues. Germline-derived CDR1 and CDR2 are MDHEN and SYDVKM. Input material: PBMCs. The receptor comes from a man aged 50 to 59 in good health and CMV-seropositive. The rearrangement links TRBV28 to TRBJ1-5, with TRBD1 matching 7 bases. As DNA, the CDR3 is TGTGCCAGCATTTTAGGGGGCAGCAATCAGCCCCAGCATTTT. Translation: CASILGGSNQPQHF.